The 30 T cell receptor beta chains in this list originate from one sample, sequenced in a study of beta chain features in type 1 diabetes. The isolated RNA, all of it, was reverse transcribed, so expressed TCRB transcripts were what got sequenced. Produced via immunoSEQ multiplex PCR; TCRdb's table is partial and in-frame only. The sample holds 900,000 or so clones, 15% to 20% seen once. The sequenced material came from naive CD4+ T cells from blood. These receptors all come from a woman younger than 35 in good health.

In this sample, this clone turned up a few times. The chain uses TRBV5-1 and TRBJ2-1, with TRBD2 matching 10 bases. V lost 2 bases, J lost 8 bases, and 7 bases stayed unmatched. This CDR3 is 15 amino acids long. CDR1 and CDR2 (germline): SGHRS, YFSETQ. In nucleotides, the CDR3 is TGCGCCAGCAGCTTAAGCGGGAGGGCGGGCGATGAGCAGTTCTTC. Its translation: CASSLSGRAGDEQFF.

The genes are TRBV5-4 and TRBJ2-6, with TRBD1 identical over 7 bases. The CDR3 totals 18 residues. V was pared by 0 bases and J by 0 bases, with 6 bases of the junction left unmatched. Germline V gives CDR1 SGHNT, CDR2 YYREEE (reference sequence). The CDR3, as DNA: TGTGCCAGCAGCTTGGGCCGACAGGGATCCTCTGGGGCCAACGTCCTGACTTTC. Its translation: CASSLGRQGSSGANVLTF. Full variable domain (missing parts from reference TRBV5-4 and TRBJ2-6): ETGVTQSPTHLIKTRGQQVTLRCSSQSGHNTVSWYQQALGQGPQFIFQYYREEENGRGNFPPRFSGLQFPNYSSELNVNALELDDSALYLCASSLGRQGSSGANVLTFGAGSRLTVL.

This sequence joins TRBV18 and TRBJ2-1, with no clear D. This CDR3 contains 13 residues. The V and J ends lost 9 bases and 4 bases respectively, with 13 bases between them. CDR1 and CDR2 from the germline V gene are KGHSH and LQKENI. The CDR3 sequence is CASSIIAYNEQFF. CDR3 in DNA: TGTGCCAGTTCAATAATCGCGTACAATGAGCAGTTCTTC.

This chain links TRBV5-6 with TRBJ1-2; 7 nucleotides align to TRBD1. V was pared by 2 bases and J by 2 bases, with 9 bases of the junction left unmatched. The CDR3 is made up of 16 amino acids. Germline V gene sequence: CDR1 SGHDT, CDR2 YYEEEE. CDR3 sequence reads: CASSFSPGTANYGYTF. DNA for the CDR3: TGTGCCAGCAGCTTTTCCCCGGGGACAGCGAACTATGGCTACACCTTC.

The V gene is TRBV6-6, the J gene TRBJ2-5; D remains unclear. The CDR3 consists of 14 residues. In germline, CDR1 is MNHNY, CDR2 SVGAGI (reference sequence). V lost 4 bases to trimming and J lost 1 base, with 10 bases between them. Here the CDR3 reads CASSSVRAQETQYF. CDR3 coding DNA: TGTGCCAGCAGTTCGGTCCGGGCCCAAGAGACCCAGTACTTC.

This clone turned up a few times. The chain couples TRBV5-1 to TRBJ1-2; TRBD1 is a possible D gene (5 bases). Germline V gene lookup returns CDR1 SGHRS and CDR2 YFSETQ. V dropped 4 bases and J dropped 3 bases, with 7 bases sitting between them. This CDR3 region has 12 residues. The CDR3: CASSGTYYGYTF. DNA for the CDR3: TGCGCCAGCAGCGGGACCTACTATGGCTACACCTTC.

This clone has more than one count but fewer than ten. CDR3 sequence: CASSLGLVWDEQFF. The CDR3 nucleotides are TGTGCCAGCTCATTAGGACTAGTCTGGGATGAGCAGTTCTTC. The rearrangement links TRBV18 to TRBJ2-1, with 7 bases that match TRBD2. Germline CDR1 is KGHSH and CDR2 is LQKENI. The trim removed 5 bases at V and 8 bases at J, leaving 9 bases unmatched. CDR3 size: 14 residues.

This rearrangement joins TRBV6-6 to TRBJ1-1; 7 bases align to TRBD1. The CDR3 contains 15 residues. V dropped 2 bases and J dropped 1; count of bases not matched to a gene: 4. Germline assignment: CDR1 MNHNY and CDR2 SVGAGI (reference sequence). The CDR3 DNA is TGTGCCAGCAGTTACGGGGACAGCCAGAACACTGAAGCTTTCTTT. Its protein product is CASSYGDSQNTEAFF.

CDR3 residues: CASGTDATNEKLFF. The CDR3 DNA reads TGTGCCAGCGGGACGGACGCAACTAATGAAAAACTGTTTTTT. The genes are TRBV2 and TRBJ1-4; possible D gene TRBD1, 5 bases. The ends were cut back, 8 bases at V and 0 bases at J, with 10 bases in the middle. CDR3 length: 14 amino acids. CDR1 and CDR2 from the germline V gene are SNHLY and FYNNEI.

This clone was seen only a few times. J is TRBJ2-2 and V is TRBV11-2; 9 bases are shared with TRBD2. Losses at the gene ends were 3 bases for V and 2 bases for J; bases not matched to a gene: 1. There are 15 residues in the CDR3. Germline V gives CDR1 SGHAT, CDR2 FQNNGV. CDR3 loop: CASSLGTSNTGELFF. The CDR3 DNA sequence: TGTGCCAGCAGCTTGGGGACTAGCAACACCGGGGAGCTGTTTTTT.

The chain couples TRBV9 to TRBJ1-1; TRBD1 is a possible D gene (5 bases). V lost 5 bases and J 1 base, leaving 18 bases between the germline ends. CDR3 length: 16 amino acids. The germline V gene has CDR1 SGDLS and CDR2 YYNGEE. This chain's CDR3 is CASSRTSLGPNTEAFF. The DNA for the CDR3 is TGTGCCAGCAGTCGAACCTCCCTGGGGCCGAACACTGAAGCTTTCTTT.

V gene TRBV5-1 combines with J gene TRBJ2-7, with TRBD2 matching 7 bases. The CDR3 covers 18 residues. Trimming removed 1 base from V and 3 bases from J; junction bases left unmatched: 16. Germline lookup yields CDR1 SGHRS and CDR2 YFSETQ. This CDR3 reads CASSLRGAGLAENYEQYF. The CDR3 region has the DNA TGCGCCAGCAGCTTGAGGGGTGCCGGGCTAGCGGAGAACTACGAGCAGTACTTC.

There are a few counts of this clone. The chain has TRBV6-5 and TRBJ2-2; D might be TRBD1 or TRBD2, each matching 5 bases. V was shortened by 0 bases and J by 2 bases, with 10 bases between the two germline ends. Germline values: CDR1 MNHEY, CDR2 SVGAGI. This CDR3 contains 16 residues. DNA of the CDR3: TGTGCCAGCAGTTACTCGAGGGGCCCTAACACCGGGGAGCTGTTTTTT. Translating it yields CASSYSRGPNTGELFF.

The genes are TRBV28 and TRBJ1-4; no definite D call. Germline values: CDR1 MDHEN, CDR2 SYDVKM. The CDR3 has 15 residues. V dropped 3 bases and J dropped 8 bases, with 16 bases sitting between them. In DNA, the CDR3 is TGTGCCAGCAGTTTCGGCCTCGTACAGAGCGAAAAACTGTTTTTT. Translating it yields CASSFGLVQSEKLFF.

The CDR3 spells CASSPTTSSYGYTF. CDR3 nucleotides: TGTGCCAGCAGCCCGACTACTAGCAGCTATGGCTACACCTTC. This rearrangement joins TRBV9 to TRBJ1-2; no firm D call. This CDR3 has 14 residues. Germline lookup yields CDR1 SGDLS and CDR2 YYNGEE. The germline V and J ends were trimmed by 4 bases and 4 bases, with 14 bases remaining between them.

This clone was counted a few times. CDR3: CATSRDRTGAMRGQFF. The CDR3 nucleotides are TGTGCCACCAGCAGAGATCGGACAGGGGCCATGAGGGGGCAGTTCTTC. The chain couples TRBV15 to TRBJ2-1, with TRBD1 identical over 9 bases. Germline lookup yields CDR1 LNHNV and CDR2 YYDKDF (reference sequence). The CDR3 has 16 residues. Trimming cost V 0 bases and J 12 bases; bases outside gene matches: 12.

About this clone: The sample has other DNA sequences that encode this CDR3 too. The chain links TRBV5-6 to TRBJ2-7; D unresolved. The CDR3 contains 11 residues. Deletions cut 1 base from V and 3 bases from J, with 2 bases between. Germline V gives CDR1 SGHDT, CDR2 YYEEEE. The DNA for the CDR3 is TGTGCCAGCAGCTTGAACTACGAGCAGTACTTC. It specifies CASSLNYEQYF.

The sample holds a few counts of this clone. The chain combines TRBV5-1 with TRBJ2-3; the match to TRBD2 covers 11 bases. The CDR3 has 16 residues. The V segment lost 3 bases and the J segment 2 bases; nucleotides outside the gene matches: 5. The germline V gene has CDR1 SGHRS and CDR2 YFSETQ. CDR3 in amino acids: CASSSGTSGPTDTQYF. DNA of the CDR3: TGCGCCAGCAGCTCGGGGACTAGCGGACCCACAGATACGCAGTATTTT. Based on the CDR3 plus reference TRBV5-1 and TRBJ2-3, the full variable domain is KAGVTQTPRYLIKTRGQQVTLSCSPISGHRSVSWYQQTPGQGLQFLFEYFSETQRNKGNFPGRFSGRQFSNSRSEMNVSTLELGDSALYLCASSSGTSGPTDTQYFGPGTRLTVL.

This clone was seen more than once but under ten times. DNA of the CDR3: TGCAGCGCGACACAGGGGGTTGGCTATGGCTACACCTTC. It yields the protein CSATQGVGYGYTF. J is TRBJ1-2 and V is TRBV29-1; 8 positions match TRBD1. The V segment lost 7 bases and the J segment 4 bases; nucleotides outside the gene matches: 8. Germline V gene sequence: CDR1 SQVTM, CDR2 ANQGSEA. The CDR3 has 13 residues. Based on the CDR3 plus reference TRBV29-1 and TRBJ1-2, the full variable domain is SAVISQKPSRDICQRGTSLTIQCQVDSQVTMMFWYRQQPGQSLTLIATANQGSEATYESGFVIDKFPISRPNLTFSTLTVSNMSPEDSSIYLCSATQGVGYGYTFGSGTRLTVV.

This clone was seen more than once but under ten times. The chain joins TRBV4-1 to TRBJ1-3; D not certain. The germline V gene encodes CDR1 MGHRA and CDR2 YSYEKL. The CDR3 covers 13 residues. V was clipped by 0 bases and J by 7 bases, with 7 bases between them. Here the CDR3 reads CASSQDSGNTIYF. The DNA for the CDR3 is TGCGCCAGCAGCCAAGATTCGGGGAACACCATATATTTT.

This clone was detected a few times. This chain links TRBV7-9 with TRBJ2-1; 10 nucleotides agree with TRBD2. The CDR3 contains 14 residues. The germline CDR1 and CDR2 sequences are SEHNR and FQNEAQ (reference sequence). V shed 4 bases and J 7 bases; nucleotides not matched to a gene: 4. The CDR3 is CASSWTSGINEQFF. For the CDR3, the DNA is TGTGCCAGCAGCTGGACTAGCGGTATTAATGAGCAGTTCTTC.

The rearrangement uses TRBV28 and TRBJ2-7; D unresolved. This CDR3 is 13 amino acids long. V shed 7 bases and J shed 3 bases, with 13 bases lying between them. Germline V gives CDR1 MDHEN, CDR2 SYDVKM. This CDR3 reads CASTNLLFYEQYF. The CDR3 nucleotides are TGTGCCAGCACGAACTTACTATTCTACGAGCAGTACTTC.

There are a few counts of this clone. CDR3 amino acids: CASRPSTYNEQFF. CDR3 bases: TGTGCCAGCAGGCCCTCCACCTACAATGAGCAGTTCTTC. V is TRBV7-3 and J is TRBJ2-1; unclear D gene. Germline V gene lookup returns CDR1 SGHTA and CDR2 FQGTGA. The CDR3 is made up of 13 amino acids. The V end was cut by 6 bases, the J end by 2 bases, with 8 bases between.

This clone turned up a few times. The chain has TRBV19 and TRBJ2-5; TRBD2 matches 7 bases. CDR1 and CDR2 from the germline V gene are LNHDA and SQIVND (reference sequence). The CDR3 has 15 amino acids. V trimming: 5 bases; J trimming: 4 bases; junction bases outside the gene matches: 10. For the CDR3, the DNA is TGTGCCAGTAGTCCTCCAGCGGGAACTCGAGAGACCCAGTACTTC. This translates into CASSPPAGTRETQYF.

The genes are TRBV7-2 and TRBJ2-7, with D hard to call. The germline V gene has CDR1 SGHTA and CDR2 FQGNSA. This CDR3 contains 13 residues. Trimming left V 2 bases short and J 6 bases short, with 11 bases between. As DNA, the CDR3 is TGTGCCAGCAGCTTAATGCAGGCCTCCGAGCAGTACTTC. Translating gives CASSLMQASEQYF. The entire variable domain, with the rest obtained from reference TRBV7-2 and TRBJ2-7, is as follows: GAGVSQSPSNKVTEKGKDVELRCDPISGHTALYWYRQSLGQGLEFLIYFQGNSAPDKSGLPSDRFSAERTGGSVSTLTIQRTQQEDSAVYLCASSLMQASEQYFGPGTRLTVT.

This clone was picked up a small number of times. The V call is TRBV28, the J call TRBJ2-3; no firm D call. Germline V lookup: CDR1 MDHEN, CDR2 SYDVKM. With 6 bases removed from V and 7 bases from J, the gap between germline ends came to 20 bases. The CDR3 spans 15 residues. The CDR3 spells CASSASDGPGYTQYF. DNA of the CDR3: TGTGCCAGCAGCGCTTCTGACGGGCCGGGTTATACGCAGTATTTT.

The rearrangement uses TRBV6-6 and TRBJ1-1, with D possibly TRBD1 on 5 matching bases. The CDR3 contains 15 residues. The V and J ends lost 2 bases and 4 bases respectively, with 14 bases between them. The germline CDR1 and CDR2 sequences are MNHNY and SVGAGI (reference sequence). In DNA form, the CDR3 reads TGTGCCAGCAGTTACAAGCAGGGAGTGGGCACTGAAGCTTTCTTT. Its protein is CASSYKQGVGTEAFF.

The chain recombines TRBV9 with TRBJ2-2; TRBD2 matches 8 bases. CDR3 length equals 16 residues. Trimming removed 0 bases from V and 6 bases from J; junction bases left unmatched: 7. Germline V gene sequence: CDR1 SGDLS, CDR2 YYNGEE. This CDR3 is CASSVVPSGSSGELFF. DNA of the CDR3: TGTGCCAGCAGCGTAGTCCCCAGCGGGAGCTCCGGGGAGCTGTTTTTT.

CDR3 in amino acids: CASSLTRLAGRLNEQFF. DNA for the CDR3: TGTGCCAGCAGTTTAACGCGGCTAGCGGGAAGGTTGAATGAGCAGTTCTTC. V is TRBV27 and J is TRBJ2-1; 9 nucleotides align to TRBD2. V gave up 2 bases and J gave up 7 bases; unmatched junction bases: 12. Germline CDR1 and CDR2: MNHEY and SMNVEV (reference sequence). The CDR3 length is 17 residues.

The chain combines TRBV4-2 with TRBJ1-2; D perhaps matches TRBD1 (6 bases). This CDR3 region has 16 residues. CDR1 and CDR2 from the germline V gene are LGHNA and YNFKEQ. Trimming stripped 3 bases from V and 3 bases from J, with 17 bases between. Here the CDR3 DNA reads TGTGCCAGCAGCCAGGACGCGACAGGCGGTTACTATGGCTACACCTTC. Amino acid sequence: CASSQDATGGYYGYTF.